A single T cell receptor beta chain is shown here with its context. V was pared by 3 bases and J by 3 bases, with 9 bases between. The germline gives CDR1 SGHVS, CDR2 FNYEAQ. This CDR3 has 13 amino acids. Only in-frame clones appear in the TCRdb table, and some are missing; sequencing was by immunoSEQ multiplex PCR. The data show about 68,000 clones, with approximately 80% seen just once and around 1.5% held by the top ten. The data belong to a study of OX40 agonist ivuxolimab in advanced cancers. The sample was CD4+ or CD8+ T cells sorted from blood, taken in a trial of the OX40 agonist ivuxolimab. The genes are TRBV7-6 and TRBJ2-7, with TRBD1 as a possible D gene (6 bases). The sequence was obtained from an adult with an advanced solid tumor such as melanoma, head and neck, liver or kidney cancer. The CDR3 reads CASSLDRNYEQYF. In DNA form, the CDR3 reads TGTGCCAGCAGCTTGGACAGAAACTACGAGCAGTACTTC.